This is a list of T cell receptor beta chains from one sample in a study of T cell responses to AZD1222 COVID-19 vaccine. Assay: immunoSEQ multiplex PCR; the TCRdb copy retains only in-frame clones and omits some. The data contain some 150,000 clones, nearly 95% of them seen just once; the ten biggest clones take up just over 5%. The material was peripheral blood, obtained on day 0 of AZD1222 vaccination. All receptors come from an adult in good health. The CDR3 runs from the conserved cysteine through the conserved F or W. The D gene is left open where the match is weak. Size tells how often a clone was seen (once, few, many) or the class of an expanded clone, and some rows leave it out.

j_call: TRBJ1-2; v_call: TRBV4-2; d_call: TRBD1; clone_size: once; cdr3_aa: CASSQADRATYGYTF; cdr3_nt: TGTGCCAGCAGCCAAGCCGACAGGGCCACCTATGGCTACACCTTC
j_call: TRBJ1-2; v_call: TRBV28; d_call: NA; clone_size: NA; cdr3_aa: CASSLHGTTSFLYTF; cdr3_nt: TGTGCCAGCAGTTTACACGGGACTACCTCCTTCCTCTACACCTTC
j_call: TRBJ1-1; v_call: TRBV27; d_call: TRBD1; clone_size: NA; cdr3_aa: CASSFETGEGTEAFF; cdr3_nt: TGTGCCAGCAGTTTCGAGACAGGGGAGGGGACTGAAGCTTTCTTT
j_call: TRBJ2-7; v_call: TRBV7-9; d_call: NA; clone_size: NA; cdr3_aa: CASSSSNGEDEQYF; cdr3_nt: TGTGCCAGCAGCTCTTCCAACGGGGAGGACGAGCAGTACTTC
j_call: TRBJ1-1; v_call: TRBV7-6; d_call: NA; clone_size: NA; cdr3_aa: CASSLGTRGGNTEAFF; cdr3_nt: TGTGCCAGCAGCTTAGGGACCCGGGGGGGGAACACTGAAGCTTTCTTT
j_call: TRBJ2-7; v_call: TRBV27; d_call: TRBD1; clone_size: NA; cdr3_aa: CASRKSGTGFYEQYF; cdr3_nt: TGTGCCAGCAGAAAATCCGGGACAGGGTTCTACGAGCAGTACTTC
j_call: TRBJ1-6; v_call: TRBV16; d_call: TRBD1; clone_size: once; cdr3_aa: CASSQWGTGTSPLHF; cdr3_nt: TGTGCCAGCAGCCAATGGGGGACAGGGACCTCACCCCTCCACTTT
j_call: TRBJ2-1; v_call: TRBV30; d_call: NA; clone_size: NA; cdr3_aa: CAWRSPDYRKYNEQFF; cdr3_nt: TGTGCCTGGAGATCTCCGGACTATCGAAAATACAATGAGCAGTTCTTC
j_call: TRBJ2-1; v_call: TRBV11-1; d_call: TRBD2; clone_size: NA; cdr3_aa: CASSFGLAGDEQFF; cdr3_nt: TGTGCCAGCAGCTTCGGTCTAGCGGGCGATGAGCAGTTCTTC
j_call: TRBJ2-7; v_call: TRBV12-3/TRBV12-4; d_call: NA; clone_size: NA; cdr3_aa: CASSLNNYEQYF; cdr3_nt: TGTGCCAGCAGTTTAAATAACTACGAGCAGTACTTC
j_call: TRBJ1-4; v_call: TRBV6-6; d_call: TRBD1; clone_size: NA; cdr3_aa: CASSYGRQGWGEKLFF; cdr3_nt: TGTGCCAGCAGTTACGGGAGACAGGGGTGGGGTGAAAAACTGTTTTTT
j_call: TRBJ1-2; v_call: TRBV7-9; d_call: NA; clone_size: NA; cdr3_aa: CASSVGGQRYGYTF; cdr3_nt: TGTGCCAGCAGCGTAGGAGGACAGCGCTATGGCTACACCTTC
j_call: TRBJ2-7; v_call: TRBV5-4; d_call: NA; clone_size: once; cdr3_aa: CASSLAVGTYEQYF; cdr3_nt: TGTGCCAGCAGCTTGGCAGTGGGAACCTACGAGCAGTACTTC
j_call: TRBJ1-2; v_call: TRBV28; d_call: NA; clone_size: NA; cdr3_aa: CASVTGANYGYTF; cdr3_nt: TGTGCCAGTGTGACAGGAGCTAACTATGGCTACACCTTC
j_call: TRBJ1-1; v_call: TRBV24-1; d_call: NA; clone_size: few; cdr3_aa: CATSDLGQSLGAFF; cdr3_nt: TGTGCCACCAGTGATTTGGGACAGTCACTCGGGGCTTTCTTT